A single sample is the source of the 2 T cell receptor beta chains below, sequenced in a study of blood T cell repertoires in COVID-19. TCRdb's copy holds only in-frame clones and misses some; the assay was immunoSEQ multiplex PCR. In the table there are about 140,000 clones, over 60% of which are singletons. The sample consisted of peripheral blood. These receptors were obtained from a man of 80 years or more with acute or convalescent COVID-19.

This rearrangement joins TRBV18 to TRBJ2-3, with 8 bases identical to TRBD1. The CDR3 has 15 amino acids. Germline CDR1 and CDR2: KGHSH and LQKENI. The V and J ends lost 3 bases and 4 bases, in that order; junction bases with no gene match: 6. The CDR3 here is CASSPEQGASDTQYF. The CDR3 nucleotides are TGTGCCAGCTCACCTGAGCAGGGGGCATCAGATACGCAGTATTTT.

The chain uses TRBV5-1 and TRBJ1-5; the D gene is possibly TRBD1 (5 bases). The CDR3 consists of 15 residues. The germline gives CDR1 SGHRS, CDR2 YFSETQ. Trimming stripped 3 bases from V and 2 bases from J, with 12 bases between. The DNA for the CDR3 is TGCGCCAGCAGCTGGGGGGAGCCTCGCAATCAGCCCCAGCATTTT. Translation gives CASSWGEPRNQPQHF.